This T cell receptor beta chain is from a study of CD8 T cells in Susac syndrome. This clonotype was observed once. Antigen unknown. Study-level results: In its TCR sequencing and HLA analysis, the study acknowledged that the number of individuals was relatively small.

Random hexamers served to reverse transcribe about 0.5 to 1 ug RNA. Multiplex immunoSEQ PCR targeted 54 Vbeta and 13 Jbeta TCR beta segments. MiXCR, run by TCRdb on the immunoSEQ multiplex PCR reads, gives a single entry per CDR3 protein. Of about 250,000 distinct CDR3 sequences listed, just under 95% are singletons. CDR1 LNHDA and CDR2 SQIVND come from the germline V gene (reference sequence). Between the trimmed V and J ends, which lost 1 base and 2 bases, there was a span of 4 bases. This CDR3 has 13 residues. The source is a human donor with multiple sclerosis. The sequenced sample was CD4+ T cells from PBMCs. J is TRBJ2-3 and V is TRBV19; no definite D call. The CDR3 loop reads CASSIVFTDTQYF. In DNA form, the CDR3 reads TGTGCCAGTAGTATAGTCTTCACAGATACGCAGTATTTT.